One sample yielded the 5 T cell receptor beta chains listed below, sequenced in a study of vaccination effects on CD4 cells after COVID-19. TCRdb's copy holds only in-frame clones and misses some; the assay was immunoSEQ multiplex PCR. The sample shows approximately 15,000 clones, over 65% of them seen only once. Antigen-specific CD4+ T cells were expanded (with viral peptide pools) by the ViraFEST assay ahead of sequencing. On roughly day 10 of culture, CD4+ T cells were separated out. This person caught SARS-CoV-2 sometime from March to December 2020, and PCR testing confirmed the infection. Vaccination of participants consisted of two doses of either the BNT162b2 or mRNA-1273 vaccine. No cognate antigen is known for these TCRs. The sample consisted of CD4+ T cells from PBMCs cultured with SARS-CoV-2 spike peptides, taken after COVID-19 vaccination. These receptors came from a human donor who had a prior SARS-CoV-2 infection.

The CDR3 DNA reads as TGTGCCAGCAGTACCGGGACAGGGTATATCACCGGGGAGCTGTTTTTT. This codes for CASSTGTGYITGELFF. The chain is built from TRBV6-4 and TRBJ2-2, with 9 nucleotides matching TRBD1. CDR1 and CDR2 from the germline V gene are MRHNA and SNTAGT. There are 16 residues in the CDR3. The ends lost 5 bases at V and 4 bases at J; junction bases unmatched: 8.

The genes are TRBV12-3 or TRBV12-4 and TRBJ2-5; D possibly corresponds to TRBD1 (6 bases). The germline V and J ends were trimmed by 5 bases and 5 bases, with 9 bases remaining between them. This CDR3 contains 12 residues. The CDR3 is CASSPRGETQYF. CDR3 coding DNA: TGTGCCAGCAGTCCTAGGGGGGAGACCCAGTACTTC.

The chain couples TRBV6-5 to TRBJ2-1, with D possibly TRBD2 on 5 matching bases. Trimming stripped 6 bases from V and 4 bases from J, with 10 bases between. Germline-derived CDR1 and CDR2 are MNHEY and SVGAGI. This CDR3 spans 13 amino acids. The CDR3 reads CASSRTDYNEQFF. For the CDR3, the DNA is TGTGCCAGCAGCAGGACTGATTACAATGAGCAGTTCTTC.

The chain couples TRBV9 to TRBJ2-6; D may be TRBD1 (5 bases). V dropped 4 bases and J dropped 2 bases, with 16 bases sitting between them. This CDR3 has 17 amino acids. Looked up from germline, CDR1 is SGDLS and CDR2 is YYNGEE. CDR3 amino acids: CASSPRFQGPGANVLTF. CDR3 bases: TGTGCCAGCAGCCCCAGGTTCCAGGGTCCTGGGGCCAACGTCCTGACTTTC. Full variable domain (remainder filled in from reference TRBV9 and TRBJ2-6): DSGVTQTPKHLITATGQRVTLRCSPRSGDLSVYWYQQSLDQGLQFLIQYYNGEERAKGNILERFSAQQFPDLHSELNLSSLELGDSALYFCASSPRFQGPGANVLTFGAGSRLTVL.

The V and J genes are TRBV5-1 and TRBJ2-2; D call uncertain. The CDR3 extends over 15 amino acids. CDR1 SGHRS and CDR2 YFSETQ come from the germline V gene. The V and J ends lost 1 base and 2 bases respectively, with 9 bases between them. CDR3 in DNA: TGCGCCAGCAGCTTGTTAGAACTAAACACCGGGGAGCTGTTTTTT. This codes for CASSLLELNTGELFF. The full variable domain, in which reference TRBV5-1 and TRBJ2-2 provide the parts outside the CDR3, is KAGVTQTPRYLIKTRGQQVTLSCSPISGHRSVSWYQQTPGQGLQFLFEYFSETQRNKGNFPGRFSGRQFSNSRSEMNVSTLELGDSALYLCASSLLELNTGELFFGEGSRLTVL.